One sample yielded the 21 T cell receptor beta chains listed below, sequenced in a study of somatic mutations in cytotoxic T cells in rheumatoid arthritis. TCRdb's table, derived via immunoSEQ multiplex PCR, lists solely in-frame clones and lacks some. The sample carries 20,000 to 25,000 clones, around 75% recorded once. The sample was CD8+ T cells sorted from blood. These TCRs come from an adult with rheumatoid arthritis.

The chain has TRBV7-2 and TRBJ1-2; 10 bases agree with TRBD1. The CDR3 contains 12 residues. Trimming took 1 base from V and 13 from J; bases not matched to a gene: 3. Germline V gene data show CDR1 as SGHTA and CDR2 as FQGNSA. As DNA, the CDR3 is TGTGCCAGCAGCTTAGGGGGGACAGGGGCCACCTTC. It yields the protein CASSLGGTGATF.

Only one count was recorded for this clone. In the same sample, other DNA sequences code for this CDR3. The rearrangement joins TRBV5-1 to TRBJ1-2, with no clear D. The CDR3 covers 13 residues. V lost 1 base and J lost 4, with 8 bases in between. The germline gives CDR1 SGHRS, CDR2 YFSETQ. The CDR3 bases are TGCGCCAGCAGCTTGAACCGAGGCTATGGCTACACCTTC. Protein product: CASSLNRGYGYTF.

This clone was seen just once. The chain joins TRBV27 to TRBJ2-3; TRBD2 matches at 9 bases. J lost 2 bases, V lost 7 bases, and 7 bases had no gene match. CDR3 length equals 15 residues. Germline V gene sequence: CDR1 MNHEY, CDR2 SMNVEV (reference sequence). CDR3 DNA sequence: TGTGCCAGCACCATAGCGGGAGCCACCACAGATACGCAGTATTTT. It yields the protein CASTIAGATTDTQYF.

V is TRBV27 and J is TRBJ2-7; D unclear. Trimming removed 2 bases at V and 5 bases at J, with 10 bases between. The CDR3 has 13 residues. The V gene's germline CDR1 is MNHEY and CDR2 SMNVEV (reference sequence). CDR3 residues: CASSLVGKDEQYF. The CDR3 region has the DNA TGTGCCAGCAGTTTAGTCGGTAAGGACGAGCAGTACTTC.

A remark on this clone: Within the sample, other DNA sequences also encode this same CDR3. The chain has TRBV7-9 and TRBJ1-5, with D unclear. CDR3 length: 14 amino acids. The germline CDR1 and CDR2 sequences are SEHNR and FQNEAQ (reference sequence). Deletions cut 1 base from V and 3 bases from J, with 7 bases between. In DNA form, the CDR3 reads TGTGCCAGCAGCTTAGGGCAGTCCAATCAGCCCCAGCATTTT. This sequence encodes CASSLGQSNQPQHF.

This chain connects TRBV5-6 to TRBJ1-5; TRBD1 aligns across 11 bases. Germline values: CDR1 SGHDT, CDR2 YYEEEE. The ends lost 5 bases at V and 3 bases at J; junction bases unmatched: 4. The CDR3 loop spans 15 amino acids. DNA for the CDR3: TGTGCCAGCAGGTGGACAGGGGGCCACAATCAGCCCCAGCATTTT. Translating it yields CASRWTGGHNQPQHF.

The rearrangement links TRBV7-2 to TRBJ2-7; TRBD1 agrees at 8 bases. V lost 5 bases, J lost 6 bases, and 3 bases stayed unmatched. This CDR3 is 12 amino acids long. Germline V gene data show CDR1 as SGHTA and CDR2 as FQGNSA. The CDR3 DNA sequence: TGTGCCAGCAGCGAGGACAGGGTCGAGCAGTACTTC. It encodes CASSEDRVEQYF.

The chain uses TRBV6-5 and TRBJ2-1; 10 positions match TRBD2. With 6 bases clipped from V and 6 bases from J, the junction kept 8 bases outside the gene matches. The CDR3 has 15 residues. The germline CDR1 and CDR2 sequences are MNHEY and SVGAGI. CDR3 sequence reads: CASRRAGLAINEQFF. In DNA form, the CDR3 reads TGTGCCAGCAGGAGGGCGGGACTAGCGATCAATGAGCAGTTCTTC.

This clone appeared a few times. The gene calls are TRBV29-1 and TRBJ2-3; no clear D gene. Trimming took off 3 bases at V and 4 bases at J, with 14 bases between the two ends. Germline CDR1 is SQVTM and CDR2 is ANQGSEA. There are 14 residues in the CDR3. CDR3 region: CSVEKSRRPDTQYF. Here the CDR3 DNA reads TGCAGCGTTGAGAAGTCGCGAAGACCAGATACGCAGTATTTT.

The V call is TRBV7-9, the J call TRBJ1-2; 9 nucleotides match TRBD1. Germline-derived CDR1 and CDR2 are SEHNR and FQNEAQ (reference sequence). The CDR3 spans 13 residues. Trimming at V came to 4 bases and at J to 4 bases, leaving 1 base not matched to a gene. The CDR3 region has the DNA TGTGCCAGCAGCTCGGACAGGGGCTATGGCTACACCTTC. It yields the protein CASSSDRGYGYTF.

CDR3 coding DNA: TGCGCCAGCAGCCAAGATTCTGGGACTGACACCTACGAGCAGTACTTC. Its translation: CASSQDSGTDTYEQYF. This chain links TRBV4-3 with TRBJ2-7, with TRBD2 as a possible D gene (6 bases). With 0 bases removed from V and 2 bases from J, the gap between germline ends came to 14 bases. Germline assignment: CDR1 LGHNA and CDR2 YSLEER. The CDR3 is 16 amino acids.

The CDR3 DNA reads as TGTGCCAGCAGTTCCGGGACGGCAGGGGGAAACACCATATATTTT. Protein sequence: CASSSGTAGGNTIYF. V is TRBV7-2 and J is TRBJ1-3, with D possibly being TRBD1 (5 bases). The germline CDR1 and CDR2 sequences are SGHTA and FQGNSA. The V gene lost 6 bases and the J gene lost 4 bases, with 16 bases spanning the gap. The CDR3 has 15 amino acids.

The chain uses TRBV6-1 and TRBJ2-7; unclear D gene. The CDR3 is 12 residues long. V lost 1 base to trimming and J lost 4 bases, with 5 bases between them. CDR1 is MNHNS, CDR2 SASEGT, per germline. As DNA, the CDR3 is TGTGCCAGCAGTGAAGTGAGGTACGAGCAGTACTTC. This gives the protein CASSEVRYEQYF.

This clone was observed a handful of times. V and J are TRBV5-8 and TRBJ2-2; no clear D gene. This CDR3 has 13 amino acids. Germline V CDR1 and CDR2: SGHTS, YDEGEE. V was pared by 5 bases and J by 1 base, with 6 bases between. The CDR3 sequence: CASRLLNTGELFF. The CDR3 DNA reads TGTGCCAGCAGACTTCTGAACACCGGGGAGCTGTTTTTT.

Relative to its sample, this clone is hyperexpanded. V and J are TRBV4-1 and TRBJ1-5; D is perhaps TRBD1 (5 bases). CDR3 length: 16 amino acids. Germline V gene data show CDR1 as MGHRA and CDR2 as YSYEKL. The V gene lost 2 bases and the J gene lost 7 bases, with 18 bases spanning the gap. This CDR3 is CASSQWRGPNGQPQHF. Written as DNA, the CDR3 is TGCGCCAGCAGCCAATGGAGGGGTCCCAACGGGCAGCCCCAGCATTTT.

In this sample, this clone is medium-sized (0.01 to 0.1%). CDR3 in DNA: TGTGCCACCAGCTTTAGCGGGAGGGCCGCAGATACGCAGTATTTT. It encodes CATSFSGRAADTQYF. The V and J genes are TRBV15 and TRBJ2-3; TRBD2 matches at 11 bases. This CDR3 contains 15 residues. Germline V gene lookup returns CDR1 LNHNV and CDR2 YYDKDF (reference sequence). V trimming: 5 bases; J trimming: 4 bases; junction bases outside the gene matches: 5.

The chain has TRBV19 and TRBJ2-1, with 11 bases identical to TRBD2. This CDR3 is 16 amino acids long. CDR1 is LNHDA and CDR2 is SQIVND in the germline V gene (reference sequence). V dropped 6 bases and J dropped 10; count of bases not matched to a gene: 14. This CDR3 is CASSLHAGGLAVEQFF. The CDR3 DNA reads as TGTGCCAGTAGCCTCCATGCAGGGGGACTAGCGGTGGAGCAGTTCTTC.

The chain carries TRBV15 and TRBJ1-2; TRBD1 might be the D (5 bases). This CDR3 spans 13 amino acids. Trimming stripped 3 bases from V and 6 bases from J, with 11 bases between. Germline V gene sequence: CDR1 LNHNV, CDR2 YYDKDF (reference sequence). CDR3 sequence reads: CATSSGGDNGYTF. The CDR3 region has the DNA TGTGCCACCAGCAGTGGAGGGGATAATGGCTACACCTTC.

This clone has just a few counts. The V and J genes are TRBV11-2 and TRBJ2-5; perhaps TRBD2 as D (6 bases). There are 14 residues in the CDR3. V lost 2 bases to trimming and J lost 9 bases, with 16 bases between them. The germline V gene has CDR1 SGHAT and CDR2 FQNNGV. CDR3: CASSLLTGDPSQYF. Written as DNA, the CDR3 is TGTGCCAGCAGCTTACTCACGGGGGACCCCTCCCAGTACTTC.

A remark on this clone: One junction end disagrees with the germline gene, perhaps due to a read error. The chain combines TRBV7-9 with TRBJ1-2, with D hard to call. CDR3 length equals 12 residues. The V gene's germline CDR1 is SEHNR and CDR2 FQNEAQ (reference sequence). The CDR3 sequence: CASSLIDGPRWF. The CDR3 region has the DNA TGTGCCAGCAGCTTAATTGACGGTCCGAGGTGGTTC.

The V gene is TRBV5-1, the J gene TRBJ1-1, with TRBD1 identical over 7 bases. Germline V gene sequence: CDR1 SGHRS, CDR2 YFSETQ. The CDR3 contains 14 residues. Trimming cost V 8 bases and J 3 bases; bases outside gene matches: 10. CDR3 residues: CASRDSTTYTEAFF. In DNA form, the CDR3 reads TGCGCCAGTCGGGACAGCACCACGTACACTGAAGCTTTCTTT. The full variable domain, in which reference TRBV5-1 and TRBJ1-1 provide the parts outside the CDR3, is KAGVTQTPRYLIKTRGQQVTLSCSPISGHRSVSWYQQTPGQGLQFLFEYFSETQRNKGNFPGRFSGRQFSNSRSEMNVSTLELGDSALYLCASRDSTTYTEAFFGQGTRLTVV.